A single sample is the source of the 8 T cell receptor beta chains below, sequenced in a study of blood T cell repertoires in COVID-19. Clones were sequenced by immunoSEQ multiplex PCR, and TCRdb holds only the in-frame ones, with some missing. There are over 300,000 clones in the sample; 70% to 90% occur only once, and approximately 6% lies in the top ten. The specimen sequenced was PBMCs or T cells enriched from blood (not recorded which). Receptor source: a young woman who had recovered from COVID-19.

There are a few counts of this clone. The chain's CDR3 is CSVENSGTNYEQYF. The CDR3 DNA reads as TGCAGCGTTGAAAACTCCGGGACTAACTACGAGCAGTACTTC. The chain carries TRBV29-1 and TRBJ2-7; 7 positions match TRBD2. CDR1 SQVTM and CDR2 ANQGSEA come from the germline V gene. Trimming cost V 2 bases and J 3 bases; bases outside gene matches: 7. The CDR3 is made up of 14 amino acids.

The chain couples TRBV30 to TRBJ2-7; 9 nucleotides agree with TRBD1. The CDR3 length is 15 residues. CDR1 is GTSNPN, CDR2 SVGIG, per germline (reference sequence). Trimming took 4 bases from V and 5 from J; bases not matched to a gene: 12. CDR3 coding DNA: TGTGCCTGGACTGGGGTCGGGACAGGGTACCACGAGCAGTACTTC. Translated: CAWTGVGTGYHEQYF.

J is TRBJ1-1 and V is TRBV6-2 or TRBV6-3, with a tentative D call TRBD1 (5 bases). CDR1 and CDR2 (germline): MNHEY, SVGEGT. V was clipped by 2 bases and J by 0 bases, with 7 bases between them. The CDR3 runs to 14 residues. CDR3 in DNA: TGTGCCAGCAGTTACGTGGGGCTGAACACTGAAGCTTTCTTT. This sequence encodes CASSYVGLNTEAFF.

V and J are TRBV25-1 and TRBJ1-6, with a possible D match to TRBD1 (5 bases). Trimming removed 5 bases from V and 10 bases from J, with 15 bases in between. CDR3 length equals 14 residues. Germline V gene sequence: CDR1 MGHDK, CDR2 SYGVNS. The DNA of the CDR3 is TGTGCCAGCAGTCTAGGGGTCCGGGGGTCACCCCTCCACTTT. Translating it yields CASSLGVRGSPLHF. The entire variable domain, with the rest obtained from reference TRBV25-1 and TRBJ1-6, is as follows: EADIYQTPRYLVIGTGKKITLECSQTMGHDKMYWYQQDPGMELHLIHYSYGVNSTEKGDLSSESTVSRIRTEHFPLTLESARPSHTSQYLCASSLGVRGSPLHFGNGTRLTVT.

This clone has only a few counts. The chain joins TRBV3-1 (or the pseudogene TRBV3-2) to TRBJ1-3; the D is unclear. Trimming shortened V by 4 bases and J by 0 bases, and 7 bases separated the two germline ends. Germline values: CDR1 LGHDT, CDR2 YNNKEL (reference sequence). There are 14 residues in the CDR3. Here the CDR3 DNA reads TGTGCCAGCAGCCCCGCGAACTCTGGAAACACCATATATTTT. Encoded protein: CASSPANSGNTIYF.

DNA of the CDR3: TGTGCCAGCTCACCATTAGGACAGGGGACCTCACCCCTCCACTTT. This codes for CASSPLGQGTSPLHF. This chain uses TRBV18 with TRBJ1-6, with 9 bases matching TRBD1. The CDR3 length is 15 residues. Germline CDR1 KGHSH, CDR2 LQKENI. V lost 2 bases and J lost 10; bases outside the gene matches: 6.

The chain uses TRBV11-3 and TRBJ2-1, with 8 nucleotides matching TRBD1. The CDR3 is made up of 15 amino acids. With V trimmed by 1 base and J by 8 bases, 7 bases remained unmatched. Germline V CDR1 and CDR2: SGHNT, YENEEA. CDR3 nucleotides: TGTGCCAGCAGCTTAGTGCAGGGGGCCCCCCATGAGCAGTTCTTC. This gives the protein CASSLVQGAPHEQFF.

The V call is TRBV5-1, the J call TRBJ2-7, with D possibly TRBD1 on 6 matching bases. V was cut by 4 bases and J by 2 bases, with 10 bases left in between. There are 13 residues in the CDR3. Germline CDR1 and CDR2: SGHRS and YFSETQ. The CDR3: CASSKGEPYEQYF. As DNA, the CDR3 is TGCGCCAGCAGCAAGGGGGAACCCTACGAGCAGTACTTC.